What follows is one T cell receptor (beta chain) and its context. This specimen comes from a study of blood T cell repertoires in COVID-19. Study overall: Some COVID-19 samples were acute and others convalescent; all came from the United States, Italy and Spain. PBMCs, B-cell-depleted T cells, or T cells provided the cDNA or gDNA that made up the material.

Produced via immunoSEQ multiplex PCR; TCRdb's table is partial and in-frame only. The sample records 56,000 or so clones, approximately 87% being singletons. V was clipped by 1 base and J by 12 bases, with 10 bases between them. Germline CDR1 reads SEHNR; CDR2 reads FQNEAQ (reference sequence). This CDR3 spans 12 amino acids. Sequencing input: peripheral blood. This chain uses TRBV7-9 with TRBJ2-1; possible D gene TRBD2, 5 bases. The receptor comes from a man aged 45-65 years with acute or convalescent COVID-19. In DNA form, the CDR3 reads TGTGCCAGCAGCTTAGGCGAACGGGGGCAGTTCTTC. It encodes CASSLGERGQFF.